This T cell receptor (beta chain) was sequenced in a study of T cell responses to AZD1222 COVID-19 vaccine. Using immunoSEQ multiplex PCR, the repertoire was profiled, and TCRdb retains in-frame clones only, with some absent. In the table there are around 160,000 clones, roughly 94% of which are singletons. The germline gives CDR1 LNHDA, CDR2 SQIVND (reference sequence). V lost 1 base and J 2 bases, leaving 15 bases between the germline ends. The CDR3 is 16 residues long. The chain uses TRBV19 and TRBJ2-7; D tentatively fits TRBD1 or TRBD2 (7 bases each). The starting material was peripheral blood, obtained 28 days after the second AZD1222 dose. This TCR came from an adult who received the AZD1222 COVID-19 vaccine. The DNA of the CDR3 is TGTGCCAGTAGTATAGTCCGGGCAGGGGGGGCCTACGAGCAGTACTTC. It is translated as CASSIVRAGGAYEQYF. Variable domain in full (rest from reference TRBV19 and TRBJ2-7): DGGITQSPKYLFRKEGQNVTLSCEQNLNHDAMYWYRQDPGQGLRLIYYSQIVNDFQKGDIAEGYSVSREKKESFPLTVTSAQKNPTAFYLCASSIVRAGGAYEQYFGPGTRLTVT.